Reported below is one T cell receptor beta chain. The source of the sample is a study of blood T cell repertoires in COVID-19. Study background: PBMCs, B-cell-depleted T cells, or T cells provided the cDNA or gDNA that made up the material.

TCRdb's table, derived via immunoSEQ multiplex PCR, lists solely in-frame clones and lacks some. The data show about 15,000 clones, with approximately 84% seen just once and 15% to 20% held by the top ten. Sequenced sample: peripheral blood. The source of this sequence is a human donor in a cohort sampled during active COVID-19.

In nucleotides, the CDR3 is TGTGCCAGCAGCCCTAGACAGGGACGGGCAGATACGCAGTATTTT. Translation gives CASSPRQGRADTQYF. The gene calls are TRBV13 and TRBJ2-3; TRBD1 agrees at 7 bases. Germline V gene data show CDR1 as PRHDT and CDR2 as FYEKMQ (reference sequence). The CDR3 totals 15 residues. The V segment lost 5 bases and the J segment 4 bases; nucleotides outside the gene matches: 9.